The clone carrying this TCR beta chain was detected a few times. The CDR3 sequence is 14 residues long. Germline CDR1 and CDR2: SGHTA and FQGNSA. The J segment lost 10 bases and the V segment lost 4 bases, leaving 9 bases of the junction unmatched. For the second PCR, which ran for roughly 7 to 11 cycles, a sample-barcoded 5' primer and a J-beta primer mix were used. TCRdb fed the 5' RACE reads into MiXCR, producing one record per CDR3 protein. Here the sample spans approximately 830,000 distinct CDR3 sequences, around 62% being singletons. This entry comes from a study of blood T cells in healthy people across ages.

Sequencing was carried out using blood. V is TRBV7-2 and J is TRBJ2-1; TRBD2 matches 8 bases. The clonotype comes from a man in his thirties or forties in good health. The CDR3 region is CASSSAGGPREQFF. DNA for the CDR3: TGTGCCAGCAGCTCCGCGGGGGGCCCCAGGGAGCAGTTCTTC.